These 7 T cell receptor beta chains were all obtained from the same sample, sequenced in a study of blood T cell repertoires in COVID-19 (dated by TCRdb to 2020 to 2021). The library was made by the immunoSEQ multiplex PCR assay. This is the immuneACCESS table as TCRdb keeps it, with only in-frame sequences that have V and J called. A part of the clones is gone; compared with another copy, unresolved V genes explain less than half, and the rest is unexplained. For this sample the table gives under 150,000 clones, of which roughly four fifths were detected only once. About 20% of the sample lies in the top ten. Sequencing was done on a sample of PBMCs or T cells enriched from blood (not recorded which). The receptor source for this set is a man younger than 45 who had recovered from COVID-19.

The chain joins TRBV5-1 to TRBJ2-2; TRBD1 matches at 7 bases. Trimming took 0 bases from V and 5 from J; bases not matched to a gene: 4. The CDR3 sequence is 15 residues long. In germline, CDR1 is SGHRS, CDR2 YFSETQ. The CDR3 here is CASSLVPGGTGELFF. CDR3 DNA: TGCGCCAGCAGCTTGGTCCCAGGGGGAACCGGGGAGCTGTTTTTT.

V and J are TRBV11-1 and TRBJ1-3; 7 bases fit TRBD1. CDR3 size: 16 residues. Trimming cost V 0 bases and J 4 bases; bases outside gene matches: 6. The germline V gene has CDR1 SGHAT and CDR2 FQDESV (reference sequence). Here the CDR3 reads CASSLAPRGIGNTIYF. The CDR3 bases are TGTGCCAGCAGCTTAGCACCCAGGGGGATAGGAAACACCATATATTTT.

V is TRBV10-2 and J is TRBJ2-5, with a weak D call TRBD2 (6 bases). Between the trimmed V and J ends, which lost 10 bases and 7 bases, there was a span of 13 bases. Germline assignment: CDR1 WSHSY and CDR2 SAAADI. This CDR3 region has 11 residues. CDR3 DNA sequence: TGCGCCACAACCACGCGGGGGACCCAGTACTTC. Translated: CATTTRGTQYF.

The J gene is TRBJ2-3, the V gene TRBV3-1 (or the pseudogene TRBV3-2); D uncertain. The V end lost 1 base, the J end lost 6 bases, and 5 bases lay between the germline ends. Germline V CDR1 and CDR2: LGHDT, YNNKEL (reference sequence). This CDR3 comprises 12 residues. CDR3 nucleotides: TGTGCCAGCAGCCAAGTACAGGATACGCAGTATTTT. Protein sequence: CASSQVQDTQYF.

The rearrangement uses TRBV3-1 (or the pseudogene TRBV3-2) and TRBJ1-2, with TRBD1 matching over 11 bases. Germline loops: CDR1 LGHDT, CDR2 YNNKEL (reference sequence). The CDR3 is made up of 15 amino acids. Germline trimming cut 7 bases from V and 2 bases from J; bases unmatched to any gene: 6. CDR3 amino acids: CASTRGTGGNYGYTF. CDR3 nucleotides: TGTGCCAGCACCCGAGGGACAGGGGGAAACTATGGCTACACCTTC.

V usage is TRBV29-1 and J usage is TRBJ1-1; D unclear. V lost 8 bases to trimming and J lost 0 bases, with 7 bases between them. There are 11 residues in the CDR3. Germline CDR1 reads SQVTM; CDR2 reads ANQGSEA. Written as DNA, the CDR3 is TGCAGCCCTACAGTGAACACTGAAGCTTTCTTT. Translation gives CSPTVNTEAFF.

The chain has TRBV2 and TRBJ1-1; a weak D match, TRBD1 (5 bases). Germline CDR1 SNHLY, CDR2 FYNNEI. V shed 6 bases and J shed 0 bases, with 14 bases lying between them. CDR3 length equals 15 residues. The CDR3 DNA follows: TGTGCCAGCAGCCAATCGGGACTCTTGAACACTGAAGCTTTCTTT. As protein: CASSQSGLLNTEAFF.